This T cell receptor beta chain was recorded in a study of blood T cell repertoires in COVID-19. Study-wide background: PBMCs, B-cell-depleted T cells, or T cells provided the cDNA or gDNA that made up the material.

As processed by the authors: Reference gene primer amplification gave nucleated cell count estimates. TCRdb's copy holds only in-frame clones and misses some; the assay was immunoSEQ multiplex PCR. V, J and clone size derive from that table, while D and trimming were established from the DNA sequence. The sample yields some 250,000 clones, roughly 88% seen once. The TCR originated in a human donor in a cohort sampled during active COVID-19. Source material: peripheral blood.

The CDR3 loop reads CASSFIGVQETQYF. Here the CDR3 DNA reads TGTGCCAGCAGCTTTATCGGGGTCCAAGAGACCCAGTACTTC. The chain carries TRBV5-4 and TRBJ2-5, with D perhaps matching TRBD2 (5 bases). This CDR3 comprises 14 residues. Germline V CDR1 and CDR2: SGHNT, YYREEE (reference sequence). Trimming left V 2 bases short and J 1 base short, with 9 bases between.